Below, 9 T cell receptor beta chains from the same sample are listed, as sequenced in a study of beta chain features in type 1 diabetes. Expressed TCRB transcripts were sequenced, since all the RNA that had been isolated was reverse transcribed. Produced via immunoSEQ multiplex PCR; TCRdb's table is partial and in-frame only. The sample shows 450,000 or so clones, about 10% of them seen only once. What was sequenced was naive CD4+ T cells from blood. Every receptor here comes from a woman younger than 30 in good health.

This clone was observed a handful of times. The chain recombines TRBV14 with TRBJ2-4; 7 positions agree with TRBD1. Germline V CDR1 and CDR2: SGHDN, FVKESK. The length of the CDR3 is 14 residues. J lost 9 bases, V lost 4 bases, and 9 bases had no gene match. The CDR3 here is CASSLITGDGIQYF. The CDR3 DNA is TGTGCCAGCAGCCTGATAACAGGGGACGGCATTCAGTACTTC.

This clone was recorded a few times. V is TRBV18 and J is TRBJ2-5; D is ambiguous. The CDR3 extends over 13 amino acids. CDR1 KGHSH and CDR2 LQKENI come from the germline V gene. Deletions cut 1 base from V and 2 bases from J, with 5 bases between. The CDR3 nucleotides are TGTGCCAGCTCACCACAGAATCAAGAGACCCAGTACTTC. Encoded protein: CASSPQNQETQYF.

This clone was picked up a small number of times. The genes are TRBV4-1 and TRBJ1-4; D may be TRBD1 (5 bases). Trimming stripped 1 base from V and 4 bases from J, with 7 bases between. In germline, CDR1 is MGHRA, CDR2 YSYEKL. CDR3 length: 14 amino acids. This CDR3 is CASSQGQINEKLFF. The CDR3 coding sequence is TGCGCCAGCAGCCAAGGACAGATTAATGAAAAACTGTTTTTT.

This chain connects TRBV4-1 to TRBJ1-2; D is unclear. CDR3 size: 15 residues. Germline V lookup: CDR1 MGHRA, CDR2 YSYEKL. V lost 6 bases and J 3 bases, leaving 17 bases between the germline ends. The CDR3 DNA sequence: TGCGCCAGCAGGCGCCAGCTCCAGGTTGACTATGGCTACACCTTC. Residues: CASRRQLQVDYGYTF.

In its sample, this clone was seen a few times. The J gene is TRBJ2-3, the V gene TRBV14; D not certain. The CDR3 runs 12 residues. Germline assignment: CDR1 SGHDN and CDR2 FVKESK. The V end was cut by 1 base, the J end by 3 bases, with 2 bases between. The CDR3 spells CASSQVTDTQYF. The CDR3 DNA sequence: TGTGCCAGCAGCCAAGTTACAGATACGCAGTATTTT.

In its sample, this clone was seen many times. V is TRBV14 and J is TRBJ2-7, with D tentatively TRBD1 (6 bases). The CDR3 runs to 12 residues. V lost 2 bases to trimming and J lost 6 bases, with 8 bases between them. Germline loops: CDR1 SGHDN, CDR2 FVKESK. The CDR3 sequence: CASSQQGIEQYF. CDR3 nucleotide sequence: TGTGCCAGCAGCCAACAGGGGATCGAGCAGTACTTC.

The V gene is TRBV4-2, the J gene TRBJ2-1; TRBD2 agrees at 9 bases. CDR1 and CDR2 (germline): LGHNA, YNFKEQ. The CDR3 spans 18 residues. Trimming cost V 2 bases and J 8 bases; bases outside gene matches: 16. The CDR3 region is CASSQRADPGLASYEQFF. CDR3 DNA: TGTGCCAGCAGCCAAAGGGCCGATCCGGGACTAGCCTCTTATGAGCAGTTCTTC.

The genes are TRBV6-5 and TRBJ2-7; a weak D match, TRBD1 (6 bases). The V end lost 9 bases, the J end lost 0 bases, and 15 bases lay between the germline ends. This CDR3 region has 14 residues. The germline V gene has CDR1 MNHEY and CDR2 SVGAGI. CDR3 DNA sequence: TGTGCCAGTAGACACAGGGAGATCTCCTACGAGCAGTACGTC. Protein product: CASRHREISYEQYV.

This clone was picked up a small number of times. The chain couples TRBV9 to TRBJ1-2, with D unclear. V was cut by 0 bases and J by 5 bases, with 11 bases left in between. This CDR3 spans 14 amino acids. Germline CDR1 reads SGDLS; CDR2 reads YYNGEE. The CDR3 DNA reads TGTGCCAGCAGCGTAGCCGCCCAGAGTTATGGCTACACCTTC. It translates to CASSVAAQSYGYTF. The variable domain in full, with the rest retrieved from reference TRBV9 and TRBJ1-2, is DSGVTQTPKHLITATGQRVTLRCSPRSGDLSVYWYQQSLDQGLQFLIQYYNGEERAKGNILERFSAQQFPDLHSELNLSSLELGDSALYFCASSVAAQSYGYTFGSGTRLTVV.